This T cell receptor beta chain originates from a study of blood T cell repertoires in COVID-19. Assay used: immunoSEQ multiplex PCR; TCRdb lists only in-frame clones, some missing. The sample records about 160,000 clones, roughly 93% being singletons. Trimming took 3 bases from V and 4 from J, leaving 9 bases between them. Germline V gene data show CDR1 as MDHEN and CDR2 as SYDVKM. CDR3 length equals 13 residues. The rearrangement links TRBV28 to TRBJ2-5, with TRBD2 as a possible D gene (6 bases). The sample taken for sequencing was peripheral blood. The TCR sequence derives from a man in his late teens or twenties with acute or convalescent COVID-19. CDR3 nucleotides: TGTGCCAGCAGTTTGGGGGGAGGAGAGACCCAGTACTTC. Amino acids: CASSLGGGETQYF.